The sequence of this T cell receptor (beta chain) was determined in a study of T cell repertoires in cytomegalovirus infection. Study details: CMV epitopes in the study were HLA-C-restricted (recently identified) and HLA-B-restricted (well studied). Indicated by public TCR beta signatures were CMV infection and matching HLA type. The study's findings and limits: Carriers of CMV and the relevant HLA type were discriminated by public TCR beta frequency. Dominating the ex vivo response were TCR beta clonotypes that were CMV-specific and HLA-C-restricted.

Points on this clonotype: What it binds is unknown.

MiXCR, applied by TCRdb to the reads, yields one record per CDR3 protein. The sample has about 830,000 distinct CDR3 sequences; 32% are singletons. Germline V gene data show CDR1 as MGHDK and CDR2 as SYGVNS. This CDR3 is 13 amino acids long. V was cut by 3 bases and J by 9 bases, with 9 bases left in between. This specimen was cultured CD8+ T cells from PBMCs, taken from culture after CMV antigen stimulation. This receptor was identified in a human donor in good health (CMV status not recorded). Some clones in this sample may be carry-over from other donors' samples. The V and J genes are TRBV25-1 and TRBJ1-6; D gene uncertain. The CDR3 DNA reads TGTGCCAGCAGTGACGGAGGTGGTTCACCCCTCCACTTT. It specifies CASSDGGGSPLHF.